The 10 T cell receptor beta chains in this list originate from one sample, sequenced in a study of OX40 agonist ivuxolimab in advanced cancers. Assay used: immunoSEQ multiplex PCR; TCRdb lists only in-frame clones, some missing. The sample holds under 35,000 clones, about 80% seen once. The specimen was CD4+ or CD8+ T cells sorted from blood, collected in a trial of the OX40 agonist ivuxolimab. The receptor source for this set is an adult with an advanced solid tumor such as melanoma, head and neck, liver or kidney cancer.

V is TRBV6-6 and J is TRBJ2-7, with 7 nucleotides matching TRBD1. The CDR3 has 14 amino acids. J was trimmed by 0 bases and V by 5 bases; bases with no gene match: 4. Germline loops: CDR1 MNHNY, CDR2 SVGAGI (reference sequence). In DNA form, the CDR3 reads TGTGCCAGCAGTATGACAGGGAGCTCCTACGAGCAGTACTTC. Translated, it gives CASSMTGSSYEQYF.

V usage is TRBV6-1 and J usage is TRBJ1-5; D is uncertain. CDR3 length: 13 residues. Per the germline V gene, CDR1 is MNHNS and CDR2 is SASEGT. V lost 4 bases and J 1 base, leaving 5 bases between the germline ends. The CDR3 nucleotides are TGTGCCAGCAGTGGGCAAAGCAATCAGCCCCAGCATTTT. Translating gives CASSGQSNQPQHF.

This chain links TRBV19 with TRBJ1-5, with 7 nucleotides matching TRBD1. The CDR3 loop spans 14 amino acids. Unmatched junction bases numbered 5, after V lost 5 bases and J lost 4 bases. Germline CDR1 reads LNHDA; CDR2 reads SQIVND (reference sequence). The DNA for the CDR3 is TGTGCCAGTAGTCCAGGGGGGAGGAATCAGCCCCAGCATTTT. Protein sequence: CASSPGGRNQPQHF.

By its share, this clone is large. The rearrangement joins TRBV14 to TRBJ2-7; a possible D gene is TRBD1 (6 bases). Germline CDR1 and CDR2: SGHDN and FVKESK. CDR3 length equals 14 residues. Trimming left V 5 bases short and J 5 bases short, with 16 bases between. CDR3 protein: CASSRTAYNHEQYF. CDR3 DNA sequence: TGTGCCAGCAGCAGGACAGCGTATAACCACGAGCAGTACTTC. Variable domain in full (rest from reference TRBV14 and TRBJ2-7): EAGVTQFPSHSVIEKGQTVTLRCDPISGHDNLYWYRRVMGKEIKFLLHFVKESKQDESGMPNNRFLAERTGGTYSTLKVQPAELEDSGVYFCASSRTAYNHEQYFGPGTRLTVT.

The J gene is TRBJ2-7, the V gene TRBV6-5, with 8 bases matching TRBD1. Germline loops: CDR1 MNHEY, CDR2 SVGAGI. CDR3 length: 15 residues. After removal of 4 bases from V and 3 bases from J, the junction contained 8 bases not matched to a gene. Here the CDR3 reads CASSSAPRGHYEQYF. CDR3 bases: TGTGCCAGCAGTTCGGCCCCCAGGGGGCACTACGAGCAGTACTTC.

This clone has only a few counts. V is TRBV28 and J is TRBJ1-1; no definite D call. Germline assignment: CDR1 MDHEN and CDR2 SYDVKM. The V end lost 2 bases, the J end lost 1 base, and 11 bases lay between the germline ends. This CDR3 is 15 amino acids long. DNA for the CDR3: TGTGCCAGCAGTTTAAGCAAACGGGGGAACACTGAAGCTTTCTTT. This sequence encodes CASSLSKRGNTEAFF.

V is TRBV5-1 and J is TRBJ2-1; TRBD1 matches 9 bases. Germline V lookup: CDR1 SGHRS, CDR2 YFSETQ. V lost 4 bases and J lost 3; bases outside the gene matches: 5. This CDR3 contains 15 residues. The CDR3 reads CASSAGTGSYNEQFF. For the CDR3, the DNA is TGCGCCAGCAGCGCAGGGACAGGGAGCTACAATGAGCAGTTCTTC.

The V and J genes are TRBV18 and TRBJ2-3, with 8 bases identical to TRBD2. Germline V gene lookup returns CDR1 KGHSH and CDR2 LQKENI. CDR3 length: 16 residues. Losses at the gene ends were 8 bases for V and 2 bases for J; bases not matched to a gene: 12. The CDR3 DNA sequence: TGTGCCAGCGCCCCAGGGGCGGGGGGAACCACAGATACGCAGTATTTT. Protein product: CASAPGAGGTTDTQYF.

The sample holds one count of this clone. The gene calls are TRBV5-1 and TRBJ2-6; 9 positions match TRBD1. The length of the CDR3 is 17 residues. Germline assignment: CDR1 SGHRS and CDR2 YFSETQ. V trimming: 3 bases; J trimming: 0 bases; junction bases outside the gene matches: 4. CDR3 nucleotides: TGCGCCAGCAGCTGGGACAGGGCGAGCTCTGGGGCCAACGTCCTGACTTTC. Protein product: CASSWDRASSGANVLTF.

The chain couples TRBV6-1 to TRBJ1-5, with 9 bases that match TRBD1. The CDR3 spans 15 residues. Germline V gives CDR1 MNHNS, CDR2 SASEGT. V dropped 6 bases and J dropped 4; count of bases not matched to a gene: 7. Here the CDR3 reads CASSQGTGPNQPQHF. The CDR3 DNA sequence: TGTGCCAGCAGCCAGGGGACAGGGCCTAATCAGCCCCAGCATTTT.